The 16 T cell receptor beta chains below come from one sample, sequenced in a study of cytomegalovirus exposure and HLA in healthy donors (dated by TCRdb to 2017 to 2019). The library was made by the immunoSEQ multiplex PCR assay. For the multiplex PCR, a mixture combining 60 forward primers for TCR Vbeta segments and 13 reverse primers for TCR Jbeta segments was used. Imported from immuneACCESS, the table was reduced by TCRdb to in-frame sequences with V and J called. These copies leave out some clones; in studies compared against another copy, an unresolved V gene accounts for under half, and the cause of the remainder is not known. Across this sample there are about 150,000 clones, with around 72% seen only once. Approximately 2% of the sample is held by the ten biggest clonotypes. Specimen: PBMCs. The receptors shown here come from a man aged 35 to 55 in good health and CMV-seronegative.

The chain links TRBV6-1 to TRBJ1-3, with TRBD1 as a possible D gene (6 bases). Between the trimmed V and J ends, which lost 2 bases and 2 bases, there was a span of 10 bases. Germline V CDR1 and CDR2: MNHNS, SASEGT. The CDR3 totals 15 residues. The CDR3 loop reads CASSETGLPGNTIYF. The CDR3 DNA follows: TGTGCCAGCAGTGAAACAGGGCTTCCTGGAAACACCATATATTTT.

The V gene is TRBV5-1, the J gene TRBJ2-3, with 9 positions matching TRBD1. Trimming took 0 bases from V and 4 from J; bases not matched to a gene: 6. The CDR3 consists of 16 residues. The germline CDR1 and CDR2 sequences are SGHRS and YFSETQ. The CDR3 spells CASSLVAGQGPDTQYF. The CDR3 DNA follows: TGCGCCAGCAGCTTGGTGGCGGGACAGGGTCCAGATACGCAGTATTTT.

This clone was found a few times. J is TRBJ1-1 and V is TRBV6-1; unclear D gene. The length of the CDR3 is 13 residues. CDR1 and CDR2 (germline): MNHNS, SASEGT. Trimming removed 3 bases from V and 5 bases from J, with 10 bases in between. CDR3: CASSEIGVTEAFF. DNA of the CDR3: TGTGCCAGCAGTGAGATAGGAGTGACTGAAGCTTTCTTT.

This chain links TRBV4-1 with TRBJ2-5, with 7 positions matching TRBD1. V was clipped by 1 base and J by 3 bases; unmatched bases: 8. Per germline, CDR1 MGHRA and CDR2 YSYEKL. There are 16 residues in the CDR3. The CDR3 protein is CASSQGIRGQEETQYF. Written as DNA, the CDR3 is TGCGCCAGCAGCCAAGGGATTAGGGGGCAGGAAGAGACCCAGTACTTC.

The V and J genes are TRBV12-5 and TRBJ1-2; maybe TRBD1 (5 bases). CDR3 length equals 13 residues. V lost 7 bases, J lost 1 base, and 10 bases lay in between. From germline, CDR1 is LGHNT and CDR2 FRNRAP. CDR3 in amino acids: CASDSGGNYGYTF. Written as DNA, the CDR3 is TGTGCTAGTGACTCGGGGGGTAACTATGGCTACACCTTC.

This clone was detected only a few times. The genes are TRBV7-6 and TRBJ2-5; TRBD2 is a possible D gene (6 bases). The ends were cut back, 6 bases at V and 5 bases at J, with 19 bases in the middle. Germline CDR1 is SGHVS and CDR2 is FNYEAQ. This CDR3 region has 15 residues. CDR3 amino acids: CASSPRAGSGETQYF. CDR3 in DNA: TGTGCCAGCAGTCCAAGGGCCGGGAGTGGTGAGACCCAGTACTTC. Drawing the rest from reference TRBV7-6 and TRBJ2-5, the complete variable domain is GAGVSQSPRYKVTKRGQDVALRCDPISGHVSLYWYRQALGQGPEFLTYFNYEAQQDKSGLPNDRFSAERPEGSISTLTIQRTEQRDSAMYRCASSPRAGSGETQYFGPGTRLLVL.

The CDR3 coding sequence is TGTGCCAGTAGGCAGGGGGCCCTCATGAACACTGAAGCTTTCTTT. This codes for CASRQGALMNTEAFF. This rearrangement joins TRBV19 to TRBJ1-1; 8 nucleotides line up with TRBD1. The CDR3 spans 15 residues. Trimming took 6 bases from V and 0 from J; bases not matched to a gene: 6. From germline, CDR1 is LNHDA and CDR2 SQIVND (reference sequence).

The rearrangement joins TRBV7-7 to TRBJ2-1, with D perhaps TRBD2 (6 bases). CDR1 is SSHAT, CDR2 FNYEAQ, per germline (reference sequence). Trimming cost V 6 bases and J 5 bases, with 17 bases left between them. The CDR3 contains 15 residues. DNA for the CDR3: TGTGCCAGCAGTCTTTCGGGGGTTCGGGACAATGAGCAGTTCTTC. Encoded protein: CASSLSGVRDNEQFF.

This chain connects TRBV21-1 to TRBJ2-3; the table calls TRBD1, which could not be checked here. TRBV21-1 is classified as a pseudogene. The CDR3 is 14 amino acids. In DNA, the CDR3 is TGTGCCAGCAGCTTGTACAGGGTCGAAGATACGCAGTATTTT. This sequence encodes CASSLYRVEDTQYF.

The gene calls are TRBV18 and TRBJ1-2; TRBD1 matches 9 bases. The CDR3 extends over 14 amino acids. In germline, CDR1 is KGHSH, CDR2 LQKENI. With V trimmed by 3 bases and J by 4 bases, 3 bases remained unmatched. The CDR3 region is CASSPSTGGYGYTF. In nucleotides, the CDR3 is TGTGCCAGCTCACCGTCGACAGGGGGCTATGGCTACACCTTC.

This clone has only a few counts. The chain has TRBV5-1 and TRBJ2-1; 10 bases align to TRBD2. V was clipped by 3 bases and J by 7 bases; unmatched bases: 10. Germline CDR1 SGHRS, CDR2 YFSETQ. The CDR3 covers 16 residues. This CDR3 is CASSWSGRAGDNEQFF. CDR3 nucleotides: TGCGCCAGCAGCTGGAGCGGGAGGGCCGGGGATAATGAGCAGTTCTTC.

This clone turned up a few times. V gene TRBV15 combines with J gene TRBJ1-1; 9 bases are a match to TRBD1. With 0 bases clipped from V and 5 bases from J, the junction kept 4 bases outside the gene matches. The CDR3 is made up of 15 amino acids. Germline V CDR1 and CDR2: LNHNV, YYDKDF (reference sequence). In nucleotides, the CDR3 is TGTGCCACCAGCAGAGATAGGGACAGGGAGACTGAAGCTTTCTTT. Its protein is CATSRDRDRETEAFF.

In DNA form, the CDR3 reads TGCGCCAGCAGCTTGCCAACCTACGAGCAGTACTTC. Encoded protein: CASSLPTYEQYF. The J gene is TRBJ2-7, the V gene TRBV5-1, with D uncertain. The CDR3 totals 12 residues. Trimming took off 1 base at V and 2 bases at J, with 4 bases between the two ends. From germline, CDR1 is SGHRS and CDR2 YFSETQ.

V is TRBV12-5 and J is TRBJ1-1, with a weak D call TRBD1 (5 bases). The CDR3 has 13 amino acids. Germline values: CDR1 LGHNT, CDR2 FRNRAP. V lost 5 bases to trimming and J lost 3 bases, with 10 bases between them. The CDR3: CASGGALYTEAFF. The CDR3 DNA reads as TGTGCTAGTGGTGGGGCCTTGTACACTGAAGCTTTCTTT.

CDR3 sequence (DNA): TGCGCCAGCAGCCTGGACAGGGAGCTTGAAAAACTGTTTTTT. Translating gives CASSLDRELEKLFF. The chain recombines TRBV4-1 with TRBJ1-4; 8 positions agree with TRBD1. Germline V CDR1 and CDR2: MGHRA, YSYEKL. The V gene end was trimmed by 4 bases and the J gene end by 7 bases; junction bases not matched to a gene: 5. CDR3 size: 14 residues.

This chain joins TRBV29-1 and TRBJ2-1; perhaps TRBD1 as D (6 bases). The CDR3 runs 11 residues. Trimming took 8 bases from V and 14 from J, leaving 19 bases between them. Germline assignment: CDR1 SQVTM and CDR2 ANQGSEA. CDR3 residues: CSFKTGIMEFF. The CDR3 coding sequence is TGCAGCTTTAAAACAGGGATTATGGAGTTCTTC.